The T cell receptor beta chain under discussion was sequenced for a study of blood T cell repertoires in COVID-19. Study as a whole: Nucleic acid was either cDNA or gDNA, and it came from T cells, B-cell-depleted T cells, or PBMCs.

Methods used by the authors: The authors estimated nucleated cell counts from reference gene primer amplification. TCRdb's copy holds only in-frame clones and misses some; the assay was immunoSEQ multiplex PCR. Clonal size and the V and J genes are those of that table, whereas D and trimming came from the DNA. The sample has under 300,000 clones, around 86% seen once; the top ten hold less than 8.5%. This CDR3 region has 14 residues. Trimming shortened V by 0 bases and J by 6 bases, and 12 bases separated the two germline ends. Germline CDR1 is MNHEY and CDR2 is SVGAGI. The chain uses TRBV6-5 and TRBJ2-7, with D possibly matching TRBD1 (6 bases). This TCR came from a woman aged 70-85 years with active or convalescent COVID-19. Sequences were obtained from peripheral blood. Here the CDR3 reads CASSYSEGGSEQYF. The DNA for the CDR3 is TGTGCCAGCAGTTACTCGGAAGGGGGTTCCGAGCAGTACTTC.